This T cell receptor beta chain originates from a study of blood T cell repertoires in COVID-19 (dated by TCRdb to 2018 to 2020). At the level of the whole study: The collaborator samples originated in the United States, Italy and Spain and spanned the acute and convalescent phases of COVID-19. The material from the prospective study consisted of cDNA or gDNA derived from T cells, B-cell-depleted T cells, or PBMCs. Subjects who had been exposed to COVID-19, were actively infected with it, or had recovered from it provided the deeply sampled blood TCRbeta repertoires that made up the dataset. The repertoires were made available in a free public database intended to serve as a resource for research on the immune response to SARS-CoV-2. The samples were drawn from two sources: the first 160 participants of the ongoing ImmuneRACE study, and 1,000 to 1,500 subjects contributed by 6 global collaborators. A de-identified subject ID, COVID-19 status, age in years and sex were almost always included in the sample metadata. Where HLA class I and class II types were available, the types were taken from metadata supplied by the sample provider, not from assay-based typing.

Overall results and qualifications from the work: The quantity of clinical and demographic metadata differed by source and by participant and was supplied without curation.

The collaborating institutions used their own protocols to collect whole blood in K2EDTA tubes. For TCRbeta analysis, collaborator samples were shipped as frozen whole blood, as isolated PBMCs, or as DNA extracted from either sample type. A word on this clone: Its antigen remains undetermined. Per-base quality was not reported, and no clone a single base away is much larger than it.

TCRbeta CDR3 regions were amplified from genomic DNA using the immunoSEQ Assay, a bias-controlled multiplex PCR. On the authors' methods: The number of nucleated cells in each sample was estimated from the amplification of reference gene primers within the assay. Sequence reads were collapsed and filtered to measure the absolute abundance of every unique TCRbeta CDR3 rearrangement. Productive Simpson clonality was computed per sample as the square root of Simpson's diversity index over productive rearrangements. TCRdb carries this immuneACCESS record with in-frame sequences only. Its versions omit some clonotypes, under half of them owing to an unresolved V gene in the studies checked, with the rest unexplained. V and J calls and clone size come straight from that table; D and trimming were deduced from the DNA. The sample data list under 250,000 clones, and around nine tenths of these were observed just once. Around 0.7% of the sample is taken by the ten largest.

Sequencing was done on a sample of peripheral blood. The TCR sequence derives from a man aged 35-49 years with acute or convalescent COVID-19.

The DNA sequence is given as TGTGCCAGCGGCCCACAGGGTGCGGTACGGAACACTGAAGCTTTCTTT. Translated, this is CASGPQGAVRNTEAFF. The V and J genes are TRBV7-2 and TRBJ1-1; TRBD1 is perhaps the D gene, given 6 matching bases. The V and J ends are trimmed by 8 bases and 1 base, leaving 20 bases between them. The CDR3 runs 16 residues from the cysteine to the phenylalanine. Of the read, only the CDR3 DNA is kept; its 48 bases are in frame from base 1. Reading the germline V gene gives CDR1 SGHTA and CDR2 FQGNSA.